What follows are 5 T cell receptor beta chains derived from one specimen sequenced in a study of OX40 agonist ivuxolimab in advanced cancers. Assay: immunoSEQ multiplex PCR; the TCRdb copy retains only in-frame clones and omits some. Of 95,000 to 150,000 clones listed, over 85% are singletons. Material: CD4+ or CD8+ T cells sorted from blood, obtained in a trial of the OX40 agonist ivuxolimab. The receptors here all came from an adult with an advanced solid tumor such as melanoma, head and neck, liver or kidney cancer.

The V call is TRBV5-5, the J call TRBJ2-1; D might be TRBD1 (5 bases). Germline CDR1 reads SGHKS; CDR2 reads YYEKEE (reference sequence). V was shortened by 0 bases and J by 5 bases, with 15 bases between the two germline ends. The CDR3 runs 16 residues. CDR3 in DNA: TGTGCCAGCAGCTTGGCCGTGGGGCAATGGGACAATGAGCAGTTCTTC. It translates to CASSLAVGQWDNEQFF.

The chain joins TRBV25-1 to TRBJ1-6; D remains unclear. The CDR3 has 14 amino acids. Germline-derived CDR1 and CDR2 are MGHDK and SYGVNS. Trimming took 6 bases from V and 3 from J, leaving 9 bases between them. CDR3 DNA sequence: TGTGCCAGCAGCTTGGCAGTCTATAATTCACCCCTCCACTTT. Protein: CASSLAVYNSPLHF.

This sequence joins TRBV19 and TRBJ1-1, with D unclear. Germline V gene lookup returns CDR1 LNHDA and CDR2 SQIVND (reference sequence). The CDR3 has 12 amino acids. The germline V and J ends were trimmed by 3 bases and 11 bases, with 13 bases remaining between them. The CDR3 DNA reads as TGTGCCAGTAGTATGGTAGGGCGGGCGGCTTTCTTT. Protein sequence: CASSMVGRAAFF.

The CDR3 loop is CASSLQGSGANVLTF. CDR3 coding DNA: TGTGCCAGCAGTTTACAGGGCTCTGGGGCCAACGTCCTGACTTTC. The chain combines TRBV27 with TRBJ2-6; D perhaps matches TRBD1 (5 bases). There are 15 residues in the CDR3. Trimming took 2 bases from V and 0 from J, leaving 5 bases between them. Germline V CDR1 and CDR2: MNHEY, SMNVEV (reference sequence).

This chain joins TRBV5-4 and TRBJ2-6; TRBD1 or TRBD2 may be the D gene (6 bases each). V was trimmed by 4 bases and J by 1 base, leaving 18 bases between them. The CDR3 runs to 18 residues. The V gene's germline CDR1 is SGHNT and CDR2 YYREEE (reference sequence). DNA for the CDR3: TGTGCCAGCAGCCCCCATGGGGGGCCTAGATCTGGGGCCAACGTCCTGACTTTC. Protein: CASSPHGGPRSGANVLTF.